This TCR beta chain was sequenced during a study of blood T cells in healthy people across ages. Study results and caveats: As age increased, TCR beta diversity per million T cells fell in a roughly linear fashion. Whereas aged donors had fewer naive CD4+ cells, long-lived donors had more of them and higher diversity.

This clonotype was counted many times. What it recognizes is unknown. This CDR3 contains 17 residues. Trimming took 1 base from V and 2 from J; bases not matched to a gene: 7. A sample-barcoded 5' primer and a J-beta primer mix were used in a second PCR of roughly 7 to 11 cycles. With 12 random nucleotides, a template-switch adaptor tagged each individual cDNA molecule. TCRdb reprocessed the 5' RACE reads via MiXCR and lists one record per CDR3 protein. The table has roughly 680,000 distinct CDR3 sequences, under 65% seen once. V usage is TRBV12-3 or TRBV12-4 and J usage is TRBJ2-1, with 8 nucleotides matching TRBD2. Sequencing was done on a sample of blood. This receptor was obtained from a woman of 80 years or more in good health. For the CDR3, the DNA is TGTGCCAGCAGTTTAGATCTCACGGGAGGGGCCTACAATGAGCAGTTCTTC. It codes for CASSLDLTGGAYNEQFF.